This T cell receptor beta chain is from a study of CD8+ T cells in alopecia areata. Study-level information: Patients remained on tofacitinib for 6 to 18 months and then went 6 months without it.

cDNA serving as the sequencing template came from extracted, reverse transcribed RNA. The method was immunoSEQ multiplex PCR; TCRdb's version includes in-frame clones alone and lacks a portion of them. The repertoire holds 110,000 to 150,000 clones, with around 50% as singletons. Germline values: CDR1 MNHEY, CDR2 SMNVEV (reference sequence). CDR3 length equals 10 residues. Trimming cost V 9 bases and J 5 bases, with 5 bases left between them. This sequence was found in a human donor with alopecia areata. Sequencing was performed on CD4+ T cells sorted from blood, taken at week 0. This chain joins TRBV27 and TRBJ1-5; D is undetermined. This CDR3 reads CASYHQPQHF. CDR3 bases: TGTGCCAGTTATCATCAGCCCCAGCATTTT.